Listed here are 21 T cell receptor beta chains from one sample, sequenced in a study of blood T cells in healthy people across ages. The second PCR ran roughly 7 to 12 cycles with a sample-barcoded 5' primer and J-beta primers. One entry per CDR3 protein, called by TCRdb with MiXCR from the 5' RACE reads. The sample lists about 640,000 distinct CDR3 sequences; 58% were seen once. The sequenced material came from blood. These receptor sequences come from a man aged 60 to 75 in good health.

This clonotype was seen a handful of times. The chain employs TRBV4-2 and TRBJ2-3; perhaps TRBD2 as D (6 bases). V was shortened by 1 base and J by 1 base, with 15 bases between the two germline ends. The CDR3 loop spans 17 amino acids. Germline-derived CDR1 and CDR2 are LGHNA and YNFKEQ. CDR3 sequence: CASSQGGLRGGTDTQYF. The CDR3, as DNA: TGTGCCAGCAGCCAAGGGGGGTTACGCGGGGGCACAGATACGCAGTATTTT.

The chain couples TRBV7-8 to TRBJ2-7; no clear D gene. The CDR3 spans 13 residues. V was clipped by 5 bases and J by 0 bases, with 8 bases between them. Germline CDR1 SGHVS, CDR2 FQNEAQ. The DNA of the CDR3 is TGTGCCAGCAGCCGATGGAGCTCCTACGAGCAGTACTTC. This translates into CASSRWSSYEQYF. The complete variable domain, with remaining parts taken from reference TRBV7-8 and TRBJ2-7, reads GAGVSQSPRYKVAKRGQDVALRCDPISGHVSLFWYQQALGQGPEFLTYFQNEAQLDKSGLPSDRFFAERPEGSVSTLKIQRTQQEDSAVYLCASSRWSSYEQYFGPGTRLTVT.

The rearrangement links TRBV7-2 to TRBJ2-1, with 7 positions matching TRBD2. Unmatched junction bases numbered 13, after V lost 4 bases and J lost 4 bases. The CDR3 runs 17 residues. Germline-derived CDR1 and CDR2 are SGHTA and FQGNSA. DNA for the CDR3: TGTGCCAGCAGCTCCCCCGGGTGGGCGGGGGAATACAATGAGCAGTTCTTC. It translates to CASSSPGWAGEYNEQFF.

Here the CDR3 reads CAIRTLDSGGTHNEQFF. Here the CDR3 DNA reads TGTGCCATCAGGACACTGGATAGCGGGGGAACCCACAATGAGCAGTTCTTC. V gene TRBV10-3 combines with J gene TRBJ2-1; 9 bases fit TRBD2. Per germline, CDR1 ENHRY and CDR2 SYGVKD. The CDR3 runs 17 residues. The J segment lost 5 bases and the V segment lost 6 bases, leaving 14 bases of the junction unmatched.

The genes are TRBV5-1 and TRBJ2-3, with TRBD2 identical over 8 bases. The CDR3 contains 17 residues. CDR1 and CDR2 (germline): SGHRS, YFSETQ. Trimming cost V 4 bases and J 3 bases; bases outside gene matches: 13. The DNA of the CDR3 is TGCGCCAGCAGCCCCTCACGGGGGGGCTCCCAGACAGATACGCAGTATTTT. Amino acid sequence: CASSPSRGGSQTDTQYF.

The CDR3 here is CASRQGINYEQYF. In nucleotides, the CDR3 is TGTGCCAGCAGACAAGGGATCAACTACGAGCAGTACTTC. The chain joins TRBV6-2 or TRBV6-3 to TRBJ2-1; D ambiguous. The J call may be incorrect, as the DNA end agrees better with TRBJ2-7. CDR3 size: 13 residues. CDR1 MNHEY and CDR2 SVGEGT come from the germline V gene.

V is TRBV29-1 and J is TRBJ1-4; TRBD1 might be the D (6 bases). This CDR3 has 15 residues. Germline CDR1 is SQVTM and CDR2 is ANQGSEA. V was clipped by 2 bases and J by 9 bases, with 19 bases between them. CDR3 sequence: CSVEIMDSFNKKLFF. CDR3 DNA: TGCAGCGTTGAAATTATGGACAGCTTCAATAAAAAACTGTTTTTT. The complete variable domain, with remaining parts taken from reference TRBV29-1 and TRBJ1-4, reads SAVISQKPSRDICQRGTSLTIQCQVDSQVTMMFWYRQQPGQSLTLIATANQGSEATYESGFVIDKFPISRPNLTFSTLTVSNMSPEDSSIYLCSVEIMDSFNKKLFFGSGTQLSVL.

This chain connects TRBV10-2 to TRBJ2-7; D possibly corresponds to TRBD2 (7 bases). TRBJ2-5 matches the DNA end more closely, so the J call is doubtful. The CDR3 length is 15 residues. The V gene's germline CDR1 is WSHSY and CDR2 SAAADI. The CDR3 loop reads CASSGVYAGAETQYF. The CDR3 DNA reads TGCGCCAGCAGTGGGGTCTATGCGGGGGCAGAGACCCAGTACTTC.

The gene calls are TRBV5-1 and TRBJ1-4; TRBD1 might be the D (5 bases). The CDR3 spans 15 residues. V lost 0 bases, J lost 8 bases, and 14 bases lay in between. CDR1 and CDR2 (germline): SGHRS, YFSETQ. The CDR3: CASSLGQGQSEKLFF. In DNA, the CDR3 is TGCGCCAGCAGCTTGGGGCAGGGTCAATCGGAAAAACTGTTTTTT.

In its sample, this clonotype was seen many times. This sequence joins TRBV6-1 and TRBJ2-5; TRBD1 agrees at 7 bases. After removal of 5 bases from V and 4 bases from J, the junction contained 4 bases not matched to a gene. The CDR3 length is 13 residues. Germline values: CDR1 MNHNS, CDR2 SASEGT. CDR3 sequence: CASSLTGRETQYF. In DNA form, the CDR3 reads TGTGCCAGCAGTCTGACAGGGAGAGAGACCCAGTACTTC.

This chain links TRBV10-3 with TRBJ2-3, with TRBD1 as a possible D gene (7 bases). The CDR3 runs to 17 residues. Germline V gene data show CDR1 as ENHRY and CDR2 as SYGVKD. V was cut by 0 bases and J by 2 bases, with 15 bases left in between. CDR3 DNA: TGTGCCATCAGTGAGTCGGGGGGAAGGGGGCTCACAGATACGCAGTATTTT. Amino acids: CAISESGGRGLTDTQYF.

This clonotype was detected once. The chain combines TRBV5-1 with TRBJ2-1; TRBD2 is a possible D gene (5 bases). The CDR3 extends over 14 amino acids. V lost 4 bases and J 0 bases, leaving 8 bases between the germline ends. Germline loops: CDR1 SGHRS, CDR2 YFSETQ. The CDR3 bases are TGCGCCAGCAGCCCGACTACCTCCTACAATGAGCAGTTCTTC. Translated: CASSPTTSYNEQFF.

This clonotype showed up many times. The chain joins TRBV6-2 or TRBV6-3 to TRBJ2-3, with D possibly TRBD2 on 5 matching bases. Germline values: CDR1 MNHEY, CDR2 SVGEGT. This CDR3 is 16 amino acids long. The V end lost 2 bases, the J end lost 0 bases, and 12 bases lay between the germline ends. This chain's CDR3 is CASSYVLVSSTDTQYF. The CDR3 nucleotides read TGTGCCAGCAGTTACGTACTAGTCTCGAGCACAGATACGCAGTATTTT.

This chain uses TRBV20-1 with TRBJ2-5; D call uncertain. The CDR3 spans 13 residues. The V end lost 2 bases, the J end lost 1 base, and 8 bases lay between the germline ends. CDR1 is DFQATT and CDR2 is SNEGSKA in the germline V gene (reference sequence). CDR3 coding DNA: TGCAGTGCTAGACGACCCCCCCAAGAGACCCAGTACTTC. Its translation is CSARRPPQETQYF.

This clonotype came up a few times. This chain connects TRBV7-9 to TRBJ2-2; no firm D call. Germline V lookup: CDR1 SEHNR, CDR2 FQNEAQ (reference sequence). CDR3 length: 14 amino acids. V lost 5 bases and J lost 8, with 15 bases in between. The CDR3 DNA is TGTGCCAGCAGCCAGGCTGAAGCAGTTGGGGAGCTGTTTTTT. It yields the protein CASSQAEAVGELFF.

Ten or more counts support this clonotype. This chain uses TRBV7-2 with TRBJ2-3; no reliable D call. Deletions cut 1 base from V and 5 bases from J, with 7 bases between. The CDR3 sequence is 13 residues long. CDR1 and CDR2 from the germline V gene are SGHTA and FQGNSA. CDR3 in amino acids: CASSLVAEDTQYF. In nucleotides, the CDR3 is TGTGCCAGCAGCTTAGTGGCAGAAGATACGCAGTATTTT. The complete variable domain, with remaining parts taken from reference TRBV7-2 and TRBJ2-3, reads GAGVSQSPSNKVTEKGKDVELRCDPISGHTALYWYRQSLGQGLEFLIYFQGNSAPDKSGLPSDRFSAERTGGSVSTLTIQRTQQEDSAVYLCASSLVAEDTQYFGPGTRLTVL.

The chain couples TRBV28 to TRBJ1-6; TRBD1 matches 8 bases. V gave up 3 bases and J gave up 9 bases; unmatched junction bases: 4. The CDR3 has 14 amino acids. Germline CDR1 is MDHEN and CDR2 is SYDVKM. The chain's CDR3 is CASSFQGAPSPLHF. The DNA for the CDR3 is TGTGCCAGCAGTTTCCAGGGGGCGCCTTCACCCCTCCACTTT.

The chain joins TRBV3-1 to TRBJ2-3; TRBD2 matches 8 bases. The germline V gene encodes CDR1 LGHDT and CDR2 YNNKEL (reference sequence). Losses at the gene ends were 0 bases for V and 6 bases for J; bases not matched to a gene: 11. The CDR3 contains 17 residues. This CDR3 is CASSQEGSGGPLDTQYF. Here the CDR3 DNA reads TGTGCCAGCAGCCAAGAAGGGTCGGGGGGGCCCCTGGATACGCAGTATTTT.

This clonotype was picked up a small number of times. CDR3 DNA sequence: TGCAGTGGAAGGGGTTCCCCTCTTAGGGCCAACGTCCTGACTTTC. Protein sequence: CSGRGSPLRANVLTF. The chain carries TRBV20-1 and TRBJ2-6, with a tentative D call TRBD1 (5 bases). V lost 7 bases, J lost 5 bases, and 18 bases lay in between. Germline V gene sequence: CDR1 DFQATT, CDR2 SNEGSKA (reference sequence). The CDR3 is 15 residues long.

V is TRBV6-5 and J is TRBJ1-1, with D unclear. Trimming took 6 bases from V and 4 from J, leaving 12 bases between them. The CDR3 runs 13 residues. CDR1 and CDR2 (germline): MNHEY, SVGAGI. The CDR3 DNA sequence: TGTGCCAGCAGGGCCGGGGTCCGCACTGAAGCTTTCTTT. Translation: CASRAGVRTEAFF.

The rearrangement links TRBV28 to TRBJ1-1; D is perhaps TRBD1 (6 bases). The CDR3 is 15 residues long. Germline V CDR1 and CDR2: MDHEN, SYDVKM. The V end was cut by 7 bases, the J end by 5 bases, with 20 bases between. The CDR3 nucleotides are TGTGCCAGCACCAAAGGGGGGTTGGGGGGAACTGAAGCTTTCTTT. The encoded protein is CASTKGGLGGTEAFF.